These 3 T cell receptor beta chains came from one sample sequenced in a study of T cell responses to AZD1222 COVID-19 vaccine. This table comes from immunoSEQ multiplex PCR, and its TCRdb copy is limited to in-frame clones, with some not included. The data hold roughly 180,000 clones, with approximately 94% observed a single time. Here the sequenced sample was peripheral blood, taken 28 days after the second AZD1222 dose. The receptors derive from an adult who received the AZD1222 COVID-19 vaccine.

The rearrangement uses TRBV11-1 and TRBJ2-1; D is perhaps TRBD2 (5 bases). The CDR3 runs 15 residues. Per the germline V gene, CDR1 is SGHAT and CDR2 is FQDESV (reference sequence). V lost 5 bases, J lost 9 bases, and 20 bases lay in between. The CDR3 bases are TGTGCCAGCAGCCGCCGGGTAGGACTGGGCGTTGAGCAGTTCTTC. Its protein product is CASSRRVGLGVEQFF.

This chain joins TRBV6-5 and TRBJ2-1; 7 bases are a match to TRBD1. The CDR3 runs 14 residues. J gave up 6 bases and V 6 bases, and 8 bases lay outside the gene matches. Germline V gene data show CDR1 as MNHEY and CDR2 as SVGAGI. For the CDR3, the DNA is TGTGCCAGCAGCTTGACAGGGTATGGCAATGAGCAGTTCTTC. Translated, it gives CASSLTGYGNEQFF.

The chain combines TRBV3-1 (or the pseudogene TRBV3-2) with TRBJ1-5, with 10 bases matching TRBD1. The CDR3 sequence is 17 residues long. CDR1 is LGHDT, CDR2 YNNKEL, per germline (reference sequence). V lost 0 bases to trimming and J lost 4 bases; unmatched junction nucleotides: 6. The DNA of the CDR3 is TGTGCCAGCAGCCAAGATAGATGGGGACAGGGGAATCAGCCCCAGCATTTT. Encoded protein: CASSQDRWGQGNQPQHF.